These 9 T cell receptor beta chains were sequenced from one sample in a study of shared clonotypes between healthy human individuals. TCRdb keeps only in-frame clones here, not all; method: immunoSEQ multiplex PCR. Among 2 million to 2.5 million clones, approximately 95% were seen once, and the ten largest hold around 0.13%. Sequencing was carried out using naive CD4+ T cells sorted from blood. Noted subset: CD45RA+ positively selected. The receptors derive from a man between 18 and 29 years old in good health.

The chain uses TRBV27 and TRBJ2-1, with D maybe TRBD2 (5 bases). The CDR3 spans 16 residues. The germline CDR1 and CDR2 sequences are MNHEY and SMNVEV (reference sequence). V gave up 6 bases and J gave up 0 bases, with 15 bases separating them. The CDR3 nucleotides are TGTGCCAGCAGGACTACTCAAGGGAGCTCCTACAATGAGCAGTTCTTC. It yields the protein CASRTTQGSSYNEQFF.

The rearrangement uses TRBV7-6 and TRBJ1-3; TRBD1 is a possible D gene (6 bases). From germline, CDR1 is SGHVS and CDR2 FNYEAQ. The CDR3 has 15 amino acids. V was shortened by 5 bases and J by 2 bases, with 13 bases between the two germline ends. CDR3 loop: CASSPGTSPGNTIYF. The CDR3 coding sequence is TGTGCCAGCAGCCCAGGGACATCTCCTGGAAACACCATATATTTT.

Points on this clone: Other DNA sequences within the sample encode an identical CDR3. This rearrangement joins TRBV7-2 to TRBJ2-7; tentatively, D is TRBD1 (5 bases). Trimming took off 1 base at V and 1 base at J, with 11 bases between the two ends. This CDR3 spans 15 amino acids. The germline V gene encodes CDR1 SGHTA and CDR2 FQGNSA. The CDR3 DNA follows: TGTGCCAGCAGCTTAGGCCAGGGTCTTTCCTACGAGCAGTACTTC. Its protein is CASSLGQGLSYEQYF.

The rearrangement links TRBV5-6 to TRBJ2-5, with 8 bases that match TRBD2. The CDR3 sequence is 15 residues long. Germline assignment: CDR1 SGHDT and CDR2 YYEEEE. V lost 4 bases, J lost 2 bases, and 7 bases stayed unmatched. The CDR3 is CASSQLAGKQETQYF. The DNA for the CDR3 is TGTGCCAGCAGCCAATTAGCGGGGAAACAAGAGACCCAGTACTTC.

Note on this clone: Other DNA sequences in this specimen translate into the identical CDR3. V usage is TRBV10-1 and J usage is TRBJ2-3; TRBD1 might be the D (5 bases). With 4 bases removed from V and 2 bases from J, the gap between germline ends came to 7 bases. Germline V gene data show CDR1 as WNHNN and CDR2 as SYGVQD (reference sequence). The CDR3 has 13 amino acids. CDR3 sequence: CASSGQSTDTQYF. CDR3 DNA sequence: TGCGCCAGCAGTGGACAGTCCACAGATACGCAGTATTTT.

The chain combines TRBV11-2 with TRBJ1-1; D perhaps matches TRBD1 (6 bases). There are 16 residues in the CDR3. Trimming cost V 5 bases and J 5 bases, with 21 bases left between them. Per germline, CDR1 SGHAT and CDR2 FQNNGV. The CDR3 sequence: CASSGTIRGRGTEAFF. In nucleotides, the CDR3 is TGTGCCAGCAGCGGAACCATCAGGGGAAGGGGAACTGAAGCTTTCTTT. Full variable domain (rest looked up from reference TRBV11-2 and TRBJ1-1): EAGVAQSPRYKIIEKRQSVAFWCNPISGHATLYWYQQILGQGPKLLIQFQNNGVVDDSQLPKDRFSAERLKGVDSTLKIQPAKLEDSAVYLCASSGTIRGRGTEAFFGQGTRLTVV.

The chain employs TRBV30 and TRBJ2-3; D is unresolved. CDR1 is GTSNPN, CDR2 SVGIG, per germline (reference sequence). The CDR3 extends over 12 amino acids. V lost 4 bases and J lost 1, with 6 bases in between. This CDR3 is CAWNQGTDTQYF. The CDR3, as DNA: TGTGCCTGGAATCAGGGCACAGATACGCAGTATTTT.

The chain employs TRBV5-4 and TRBJ1-6; 7 positions match TRBD1. J lost 4 bases, V lost 1 base, and 2 bases had no gene match. This CDR3 is 15 amino acids long. Germline CDR1 is SGHNT and CDR2 is YYREEE (reference sequence). The CDR3 protein is CASSLPGQYNSPLHF. DNA for the CDR3: TGTGCCAGCAGCTTGCCGGGACAGTATAATTCACCCCTCCACTTT.

The chain has TRBV12-5 and TRBJ1-5; 8 bases agree with TRBD1. The CDR3 runs 15 residues. V trimming: 4 bases; J trimming: 4 bases; junction bases outside the gene matches: 6. Germline lookup yields CDR1 LGHNT and CDR2 FRNRAP. The CDR3 sequence: CASGSGGAGNQPQHF. CDR3 DNA sequence: TGTGCTAGTGGTTCAGGGGGCGCCGGAAATCAGCCCCAGCATTTT.